This T cell receptor beta chain stems from a study of identical twins. On this clonotype itself: The antigen is not known.

TCRdb reprocessed the 5' RACE reads with MiXCR, giving one entry per CDR3 protein. Of nearly 650,000 distinct CDR3 sequences in the sample, 7.1% were seen once. Germline lookup yields CDR1 LGHDT and CDR2 YNNKEL (reference sequence). CDR3 length: 15 amino acids. V shed 5 bases and J 1 base; nucleotides not matched to a gene: 6. Broader study findings: Excess low generation probability was seen in twin-shared out-of-frame alpha sequences. A partial confounding effect on zero-insertion analyses could come from invariant MAIT and iNKT cells. Its conclusions, products of cross-sectional statistical analysis, did not come from following the same donors.

These same records also appear under a second study, on yellow fever vaccine responses in identical twins. As reported in that work: Twins showed a vaccine T cell response that reportedly seemed partly convergent, partly personalized.

The material sequenced was PBMCs. The chain has TRBV3-1 and TRBJ2-3; 7 positions match TRBD2. The sequence derives from a woman younger than 35 in good health. CDR3: CASSSRGLGTDTQYF. The CDR3 bases are TGTGCCAGCAGCTCGCGGGGGTTGGGCACAGATACGCAGTATTTT.